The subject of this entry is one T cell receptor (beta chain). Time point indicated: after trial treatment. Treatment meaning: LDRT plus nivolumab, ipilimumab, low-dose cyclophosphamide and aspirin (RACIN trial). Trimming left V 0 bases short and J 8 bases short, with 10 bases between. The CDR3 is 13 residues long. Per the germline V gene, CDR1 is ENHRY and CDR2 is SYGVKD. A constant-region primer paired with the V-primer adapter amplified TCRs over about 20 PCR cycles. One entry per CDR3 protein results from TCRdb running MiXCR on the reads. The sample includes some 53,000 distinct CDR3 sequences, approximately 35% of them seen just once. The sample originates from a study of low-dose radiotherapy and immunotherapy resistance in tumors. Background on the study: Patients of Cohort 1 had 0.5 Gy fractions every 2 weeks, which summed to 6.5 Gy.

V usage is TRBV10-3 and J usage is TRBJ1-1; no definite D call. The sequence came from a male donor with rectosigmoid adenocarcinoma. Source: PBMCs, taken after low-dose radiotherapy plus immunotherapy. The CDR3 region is CAISESGGREAFF. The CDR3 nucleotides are TGTGCCATCAGTGAGTCGGGAGGTCGAGAAGCTTTCTTT.